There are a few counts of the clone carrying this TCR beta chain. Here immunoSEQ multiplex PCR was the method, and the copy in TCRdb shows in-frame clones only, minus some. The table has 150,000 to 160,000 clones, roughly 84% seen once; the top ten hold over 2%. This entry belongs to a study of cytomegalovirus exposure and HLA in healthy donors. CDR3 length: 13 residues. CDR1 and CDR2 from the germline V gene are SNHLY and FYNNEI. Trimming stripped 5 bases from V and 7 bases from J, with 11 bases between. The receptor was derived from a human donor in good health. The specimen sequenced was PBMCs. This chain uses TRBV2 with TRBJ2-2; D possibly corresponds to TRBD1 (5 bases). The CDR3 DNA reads TGTGCCAGCAGTAGTTCAGGGATCGGGGAGCTGTTTTTT. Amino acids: CASSSSGIGELFF.